This is a list of T cell receptor beta chains from one sample in a study of T cells in narcolepsy. Assay used: immunoSEQ multiplex PCR; TCRdb lists only in-frame clones, some missing. The table has under 35,000 clones, 83% seen once. Specimen: memory (CD45RA-) CD4+ T cells from blood. The origin of the receptors is a human donor in good health. Both conserved end residues are part of each CDR3. Fields, in order: J gene, clone size, V gene, D gene, CDR3 protein, CDR3 DNA. The D gene is left open where the match is weak. Not all rows give a size; the values are once, few, many and, for expanded clones, a class.

>TRBJ2-3|-|TRBV27|-
CASSPGGVADTQYF
TGTGCCAGCAGTCCCGGTGGTGTGGCAGATACGCAGTATTTT
>TRBJ2-3|-|TRBV5-1|-
CASSLDSASSTDTQYF
TGCGCCAGCAGCTTGGATTCAGCATCAAGCACAGATACGCAGTATTTT
>TRBJ1-3|once|TRBV6-6|-
CASIADRTSGNTIYF
TGTGCCAGCATCGCCGACAGGACCTCTGGAAACACCATATATTTT
>TRBJ1-5|once|TRBV5-1|-
CASSLGQGTQPQHF
TGCGCCAGCAGCTTGGGGCAGGGCACTCAGCCCCAGCATTTT
>TRBJ2-3|-|TRBV10-3|TRBD2
CAISRTSGGAGTDTQYF
TGTGCCATCTCCAGGACTAGCGGGGGGGCGGGCACAGATACGCAGTATTTT
>TRBJ2-6|-|TRBV28|-
CASSLLSGYWDGGANVLTF
TGTGCCAGCAGTTTATTGTCAGGGTATTGGGACGGTGGGGCCAACGTCCTGACTTTC
>TRBJ1-1|few|TRBV5-1|-
CASSTGGPPGEAFF
TGCGCCAGCAGCACCGGCGGACCGCCGGGGGAAGCTTTCTTT
>TRBJ1-1|-|TRBV5-5|-
CASSLVWQANTEAFF
TGTGCCAGCAGCTTGGTTTGGCAGGCGAACACTGAAGCTTTCTTT
>TRBJ2-4|-|TRBV15|TRBD1
CATSRTRTGGTNRWAKNIQYF
TGTGCCACCAGCCGGACCAGGACAGGGGGCACAAATAGGTGGGCCAAAAACATTCAGTACTTC
>TRBJ1-3|once|TRBV30|-
CAWSVGAGRSGNTIYF
TGTGCCTGGAGTGTAGGGGCGGGGCGCTCTGGAAACACCATATATTTT
>TRBJ2-1|-|TRBV6-5|TRBD2
CASSYSRTSGSILFF
TGTGCCAGCAGTTACTCGAGGACTAGCGGGAGCATCCTGTTCTTC
>TRBJ2-4|-|TRBV2|-
CASTTDLAKNIQYF
TGTGCCAGCACCACCGACCTAGCCAAAAACATTCAGTACTTC
>TRBJ2-7|-|TRBV19|-
CASSIVQDGEQYF
TGTGCCAGTAGTATAGTACAGGATGGGGAGCAGTACTTC
>TRBJ2-1|-|TRBV1|-
CTSSPGTSGGYNEQFF
TGCACCAGCAGCCCCGGGACTAGCGGGGGATACAATGAGCAGTTCTTC
>TRBJ2-7|-|TRBV30|TRBD1
CAWNKAPTTGTARYEQYF
TGTGCCTGGAATAAGGCTCCAACTACCGGGACAGCTCGATACGAGCAGTACTTC
>TRBJ2-1|once|TRBV5-4|TRBD2
CASSPLAGTDNEQFF
TGTGCCAGCAGCCCACTAGCGGGGACCGACAATGAGCAGTTCTTC
>TRBJ2-5|few|TRBV29-1|TRBD1
CSVDYSGGAETQYF
TGCAGCGTAGACTACTCAGGGGGCGCGGAGACCCAGTACTTC
>TRBJ1-2|-|TRBV5-1|-
CASSLDGTSDGYTF
TGCGCCAGCAGCTTGGATGGGACGTCGGATGGCTACACCTTC
>TRBJ1-3|-|TRBV15|-
CATSRDWPASSGNTIYF
TGTGCCACCAGCAGAGATTGGCCGGCAAGCTCTGGAAACACCATATATTTT
>TRBJ2-3|-|TRBV5-1|-
CASSLAGNTDTQYF
TGCGCCAGCAGCTTGGCCGGGAACACAGATACGCAGTATTTT
>TRBJ2-3|-|TRBV5-1|TRBD1
CASSLAEGASTDTQYF
TGCGCCAGCAGCTTGGCAGAGGGGGCCTCCACAGATACGCAGTATTTT
>TRBJ2-1|-|TRBV11-2|TRBD2
CASSLGLAGAGEQFF
TGTGCCAGCAGCCTGGGACTAGCGGGGGCAGGTGAGCAGTTCTTC
>TRBJ1-2|-|TRBV2|-
CASSEAAGTNYGYTF
TGTGCCAGCAGTGAAGCCGCAGGGACTAACTATGGCTACACCTTC
>TRBJ1-2|-|TRBV6-5|TRBD1
CASTTGTGNTAF
TGTGCCAGCACCACCGGGACAGGGAACACTGCCTTC
>TRBJ1-4|-|TRBV6-1|TRBD1
CASGLGTGNEKLFF
TGTGCCAGCGGCCTAGGGACAGGCAATGAAAAACTGTTTTTT
>TRBJ2-2|-|TRBV19|-
CASRQGTGELFF
TGTGCCAGTAGACAGGGCACCGGGGAGCTGTTTTTT